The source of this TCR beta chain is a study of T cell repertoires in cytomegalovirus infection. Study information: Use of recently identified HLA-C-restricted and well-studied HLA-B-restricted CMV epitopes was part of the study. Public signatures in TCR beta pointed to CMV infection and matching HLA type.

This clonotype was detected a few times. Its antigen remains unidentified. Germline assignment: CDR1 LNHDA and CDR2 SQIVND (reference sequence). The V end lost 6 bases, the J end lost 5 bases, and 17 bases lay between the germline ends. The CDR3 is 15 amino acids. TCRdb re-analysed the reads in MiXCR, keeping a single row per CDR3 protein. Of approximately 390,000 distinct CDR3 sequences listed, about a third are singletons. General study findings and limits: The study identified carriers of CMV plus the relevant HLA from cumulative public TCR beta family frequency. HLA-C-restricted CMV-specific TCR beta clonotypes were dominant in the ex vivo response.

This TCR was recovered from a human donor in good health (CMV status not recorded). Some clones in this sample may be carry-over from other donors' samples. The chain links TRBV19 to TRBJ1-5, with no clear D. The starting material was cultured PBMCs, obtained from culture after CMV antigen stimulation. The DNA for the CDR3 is TGTGCCAGTAGCCTGGAGCCGCGGTGGTATCAGCCCCAGCATTTT. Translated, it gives CASSLEPRWYQPQHF.